These 29 T cell receptor beta chains were all obtained from the same sample, sequenced in a study of CD8+ T cells in alopecia areata. As to treatment: oral pan-JAK inhibitor, 5-10 mg twice daily. Investigators isolated RNA and reverse transcribed it into cDNA to act as the sequencing template. Sequenced by immunoSEQ multiplex PCR; TCRdb stores in-frame clones only, minus some. The data contain around 160,000 clones, approximately 62% of them seen just once; the ten biggest clones take up 14%. Specimen: CD4+ T cells sorted from blood, collected at week 24, from a patient treated with tofacitinib. The source of these receptors is a human donor with alopecia areata.

This clone was recorded only once. The rearrangement joins TRBV5-7 to TRBJ1-2; a weak D match, TRBD1 (6 bases). TRBV5-7 is annotated as an ORF whose role is uncertain. V lost 2 bases and J 2 bases, leaving 10 bases between the germline ends. The CDR3 length is 14 residues. The CDR3 here is CASSFNRVNYGYTF. The CDR3 DNA reads TGTGCCAGCAGCTTCAACAGGGTAAACTATGGCTACACCTTC.

J is TRBJ2-1 and V is TRBV7-2; D gene uncertain. CDR1 SGHTA and CDR2 FQGNSA come from the germline V gene. The CDR3 extends over 15 amino acids. Trimming pared 4 bases from V and 2 bases from J, leaving 12 bases between. DNA for the CDR3: TGTGCCAGCAGCTATGCCACTAACCCCTACAATGAGCAGTTCTTC. Translation gives CASSYATNPYNEQFF.

The chain carries TRBV29-1 and TRBJ1-1; D gene unclear. This CDR3 has 12 amino acids. V lost 4 bases to trimming and J lost 1 base, with 7 bases between them. In germline, CDR1 is SQVTM, CDR2 ANQGSEA. Written as DNA, the CDR3 is TGCAGCGTTGGTATTGGGAACACTGAAGCTTTCTTT. Encoded protein: CSVGIGNTEAFF.

The CDR3: CASSDPLLGTQYF. The CDR3 DNA reads as TGTGCCAGCAGTGATCCCCTCCTTGGTACGCAGTATTTT. The chain is built from TRBV25-1 and TRBJ2-3, with D uncertain. V was cut by 3 bases and J by 8 bases, with 12 bases left in between. Germline values: CDR1 MGHDK, CDR2 SYGVNS. The CDR3 totals 13 residues. The complete variable domain, with remaining parts taken from reference TRBV25-1 and TRBJ2-3, reads EADIYQTPRYLVIGTGKKITLECSQTMGHDKMYWYQQDPGMELHLIHYSYGVNSTEKGDLSSESTVSRIRTEHFPLTLESARPSHTSQYLCASSDPLLGTQYFGPGTRLTVL.

The V gene is TRBV4-2, the J gene TRBJ2-1; 7 bases agree with TRBD2. CDR1 is LGHNA and CDR2 is YNFKEQ in the germline V gene. With V trimmed by 3 bases and J by 5 bases, 7 bases remained unmatched. The length of the CDR3 is 15 residues. The CDR3 sequence: CASSQGGTGNNEQFF. The CDR3 bases are TGTGCCAGCAGCCAGGGAGGGACGGGAAACAATGAGCAGTTCTTC.

The rearrangement joins TRBV30 to TRBJ1-6; tentative D call: TRBD1 (5 bases). This CDR3 has 14 residues. The ends were cut back, 2 bases at V and 7 bases at J, with 12 bases in the middle. The germline V gene encodes CDR1 GTSNPN and CDR2 SVGIG (reference sequence). The CDR3 DNA reads as TGTGCCTGGAGTTATCGGGGACGGAATTCACCCCTCCACTTT. Translation gives CAWSYRGRNSPLHF.

A word on this clone: The same CDR3 is also encoded by other DNA sequences in this sample. V and J are TRBV5-1 and TRBJ2-2; 8 positions match TRBD2. The CDR3 has 14 amino acids. Trimming took 1 base from V and 4 from J; bases not matched to a gene: 0. CDR1 and CDR2 (germline): SGHRS, YFSETQ. The CDR3 sequence is CASSLTSGTGELFF. The CDR3 region has the DNA TGCGCCAGCAGCTTGACTAGCGGCACCGGGGAGCTGTTTTTT.

This chain uses TRBV27 with TRBJ1-1; 7 bases are shared with TRBD1. The CDR3 runs 14 residues. Germline assignment: CDR1 MNHEY and CDR2 SMNVEV (reference sequence). Losses at the gene ends were 5 bases for V and 0 bases for J; bases not matched to a gene: 3. The CDR3 DNA follows: TGTGCCAGCAGTGCAGGGGGATTGAACACTGAAGCTTTCTTT. Its translation is CASSAGGLNTEAFF.

This chain connects TRBV15 to TRBJ2-5; D gene ambiguous. CDR3 size: 13 residues. Trimming pared 1 base from V and 4 bases from J, leaving 7 bases between. Germline V lookup: CDR1 LNHNV, CDR2 YYDKDF (reference sequence). Here the CDR3 reads CATSRGLGETQYF. CDR3 bases: TGTGCCACCAGCAGAGGTCTGGGAGAGACCCAGTACTTC.

This chain links TRBV27 with TRBJ2-3; 7 nucleotides agree with TRBD1. The CDR3 covers 16 residues. Germline lookup yields CDR1 MNHEY and CDR2 SMNVEV (reference sequence). After removal of 6 bases from V and 2 bases from J, the junction contained 11 bases not matched to a gene. CDR3 bases: TGTGCCAGCAGGAACCTCGGGACAGAGAACACAGATACGCAGTATTTT. Its translation is CASRNLGTENTDTQYF.

This clone has just a few counts. This chain uses TRBV15 with TRBJ1-5; the D gene is possibly TRBD1 (5 bases). The CDR3 spans 17 residues. The germline V gene has CDR1 LNHNV and CDR2 YYDKDF (reference sequence). Deletions cut 4 bases from V and 1 base from J, with 17 bases between. This chain's CDR3 is CATSIASGLLSNQPQHF. CDR3 nucleotide sequence: TGTGCCACCAGCATAGCTTCAGGGTTGTTAAGCAATCAGCCCCAGCATTTT.

This chain links TRBV5-6 with TRBJ2-1; 10 bases match TRBD1. CDR3 length equals 15 residues. Losses at the gene ends were 2 bases for V and 2 bases for J; bases not matched to a gene: 1. The germline CDR1 and CDR2 sequences are SGHDT and YYEEEE. The CDR3 loop is CASSLDRGPYNEQFF. For the CDR3, the DNA is TGTGCCAGCAGCTTAGACAGGGGGCCCTACAATGAGCAGTTCTTC.

This chain uses TRBV7-9 with TRBJ1-6; no reliable D call. The CDR3 sequence is 14 residues long. The V and J ends lost 1 base and 6 bases respectively, with 7 bases between them. Germline loops: CDR1 SEHNR, CDR2 FQNEAQ (reference sequence). CDR3 sequence reads: CASSLGPFNSPLHF. Here the CDR3 DNA reads TGTGCCAGCAGCTTAGGACCCTTTAATTCACCCCTCCACTTT.

This clone appeared a few times. The CDR3 sequence: CSVDGREQETQYF. The CDR3 coding sequence is TGCAGCGTTGATGGCAGGGAGCAAGAGACCCAGTACTTC. The rearrangement joins TRBV29-1 to TRBJ2-5; D assignment may be TRBD1 or TRBD2 (5 bases each). CDR3 length: 13 residues. The V gene lost 3 bases and the J gene lost 2 bases, with 10 bases spanning the gap. In germline, CDR1 is SQVTM, CDR2 ANQGSEA. Filled out from reference TRBV29-1 and TRBJ2-5, the complete variable domain reads SAVISQKPSRDICQRGTSLTIQCQVDSQVTMMFWYRQQPGQSLTLIATANQGSEATYESGFVIDKFPISRPNLTFSTLTVSNMSPEDSSIYLCSVDGREQETQYFGPGTRLLVL.

This clone has a handful of counts. Other DNA variants within this sample encode the same CDR3. The rearrangement uses TRBV5-1 and TRBJ1-2, with 9 bases that match TRBD1. V lost 4 bases, J lost 1 base, and 2 bases stayed unmatched. The CDR3 is 14 residues long. Germline V gene sequence: CDR1 SGHRS, CDR2 YFSETQ. The CDR3 bases are TGCGCCAGCAGCCCGGGACAGGGTAACTATGGCTACACCTTC. Residues: CASSPGQGNYGYTF.

The V and J genes are TRBV6-5 and TRBJ2-7; 7 bases map to TRBD2. The CDR3 contains 15 residues. Trimming cost V 0 bases and J 1 base; bases outside gene matches: 3. The V gene's germline CDR1 is MNHEY and CDR2 SVGAGI. This CDR3 is CASSYSGRGSYEQYF. The CDR3 DNA follows: TGTGCCAGCAGTTACTCGGGGAGGGGTTCCTACGAGCAGTACTTC.

The rearrangement links TRBV5-1 to TRBJ2-5; D is possibly TRBD1 (5 bases). The V gene lost 0 bases and the J gene lost 2 bases, with 8 bases spanning the gap. CDR1 SGHRS and CDR2 YFSETQ come from the germline V gene. This CDR3 spans 14 amino acids. The CDR3 DNA sequence: TGCGCCAGCAGCTTGGCTGCAGGGCAAGAGACCCAGTACTTC. It specifies CASSLAAGQETQYF.

This chain links TRBV20-1 with TRBJ2-3; D remains ambiguous. The CDR3 length is 11 residues. V was clipped by 7 bases and J by 1 base, with 6 bases between them. Germline loops: CDR1 DFQATT, CDR2 SNEGSKA (reference sequence). As DNA, the CDR3 is TGCAGTGTCGCCGGCACAGATACGCAGTATTTT. This sequence encodes CSVAGTDTQYF.

The J gene is TRBJ1-5, the V gene TRBV7-2; D might be TRBD1 (5 bases). This CDR3 has 16 residues. The germline V and J ends were trimmed by 1 base and 2 bases, with 12 bases remaining between them. In germline, CDR1 is SGHTA, CDR2 FQGNSA. The CDR3 nucleotides read TGTGCCAGCAGCTTAGTGTCGGGGGTGGGCAATCAGCCCCAGCATTTT. Translating gives CASSLVSGVGNQPQHF.

This clone was detected a few times. J is TRBJ1-2 and V is TRBV5-1; D unresolved. V lost 4 bases, J lost 8 bases, and 12 bases lay in between. The CDR3 spans 12 residues. Germline assignment: CDR1 SGHRS and CDR2 YFSETQ. CDR3 DNA sequence: TGCGCCAGCAGCGCAACGACCCGGGGCTACACCTTC. This translates into CASSATTRGYTF.

This clone showed up just once. The V gene is TRBV29-1, the J gene TRBJ2-7; the D gene is possibly TRBD1 (5 bases). The CDR3 length is 13 residues. The V gene lost 4 bases and the J gene lost 4 bases, with 14 bases spanning the gap. Germline V gene sequence: CDR1 SQVTM, CDR2 ANQGSEA. CDR3 region: CSVGQPTDYEQYF. The CDR3 DNA sequence: TGCAGCGTTGGCCAGCCGACAGATTACGAGCAGTACTTC.

The chain's CDR3 is CASSLAGLGSYEQYF. CDR3 bases: TGTGCCAGCAGTTTGGCGGGGTTGGGTTCCTACGAGCAGTACTTC. This chain connects TRBV27 to TRBJ2-7; a weak D match, TRBD2 (6 bases). This CDR3 region has 15 residues. V was cut by 3 bases and J by 1 base, with 13 bases left in between. The germline gives CDR1 MNHEY, CDR2 SMNVEV (reference sequence).

A note on this clone: An end of the junction does not agree with germline; a read error may underlie this. This chain joins TRBV23-1 and TRBJ2-5, with D perhaps matching TRBD2 (5 bases). TRBV23-1 is treated as an ORF (open reading frame) with a function not yet certain. The CDR3 sequence is 11 residues long. CDR3 nucleotides: TGCGCCAGCAGTCATCGGGGTCTTTTCCACTTC. This translates into CASSHRGLFHF.

This clone was detected a few times. The V gene is TRBV29-1, the J gene TRBJ2-7; D might be TRBD1 or TRBD2, each matching 6 bases. The CDR3 extends over 14 amino acids. Germline V CDR1 and CDR2: SQVTM, ANQGSEA. The ends were cut back, 4 bases at V and 2 bases at J, with 15 bases in the middle. The CDR3 coding sequence is TGCAGCGTTGGAGGGGGGCGGGGAGCCTACGAGCAGTACTTC. This gives the protein CSVGGGRGAYEQYF.

The table lists this clone with a few counts. This sequence joins TRBV30 and TRBJ1-4, with D tentatively TRBD1 (5 bases). The CDR3 has 16 amino acids. V gave up 2 bases and J gave up 8 bases, with 21 bases separating them. CDR1 and CDR2 from the germline V gene are GTSNPN and SVGIG (reference sequence). CDR3 DNA: TGTGCCTGGAGTATGGGATCCGGGATCCGGGACGAAAAACTGTTTTTT. Amino acids: CAWSMGSGIRDEKLFF.

The chain has TRBV18 and TRBJ2-1; TRBD1 matches 9 bases. Germline V gives CDR1 KGHSH, CDR2 LQKENI. The CDR3 spans 16 residues. With 3 bases clipped from V and 5 bases from J, the junction kept 8 bases outside the gene matches. The CDR3 DNA sequence: TGTGCCAGCTCACCCCGAGACAGGGGGGGGAACAATGAGCAGTTCTTC. It specifies CASSPRDRGGNNEQFF.

The chain uses TRBV11-2 and TRBJ2-5, with D unclear. CDR1 is SGHAT, CDR2 FQNNGV, per germline. The CDR3 extends over 13 amino acids. V was trimmed by 1 base and J by 5 bases, leaving 8 bases between them. The DNA for the CDR3 is TGTGCCAGCAGCTTAGGGACGCTGGAGACCCAGTACTTC. Translation: CASSLGTLETQYF.

This clone was observed a single time. The rearrangement links TRBV25-1 to TRBJ1-6; D uncertain. This CDR3 is 12 amino acids long. Germline V gene data show CDR1 as MGHDK and CDR2 as SYGVNS. V gave up 6 bases and J gave up 9 bases, with 9 bases separating them. CDR3 DNA: TGTGCCAGCAGGATTGGACGTTCACCCCTCCACTTT. It translates to CASRIGRSPLHF.

The chain couples TRBV29-1 to TRBJ1-2; 9 nucleotides agree with TRBD1. The CDR3 loop spans 16 amino acids. The trim removed 2 bases at V and 0 bases at J, leaving 7 bases unmatched. CDR1 is SQVTM and CDR2 is ANQGSEA in the germline V gene. The CDR3 DNA reads as TGCAGCGTTGAACGAAGGGACAGGGCTACTAACTATGGCTACACCTTC. It specifies CSVERRDRATNYGYTF.